This T cell receptor (beta chain) was captured in a study of blood T cell repertoires in COVID-19 (dated by TCRdb to the early 2020s). For context, the study as a whole: Samples from collaborators originated in the United States, Italy and Spain and spanned both the acute and convalescent phases of COVID-19. The material from the prospective study consisted of cDNA or gDNA derived from T cells, B-cell-depleted T cells, or PBMCs. Subjects who had been exposed to COVID-19, were actively infected with it, or had recovered from it provided the deeply sampled blood TCRbeta repertoires that made up the dataset. The repertoires were released in a freely available public database meant as a resource for research on the immune response to SARS-CoV-2. The samples were drawn from the first 160 participants of the ongoing ImmuneRACE study and from roughly 1,300 subjects provided by 6 global collaborators. Sample metadata almost always included a de-identified subject ID, COVID-19 status, age in years and sex. Where HLA class I and class II types were available, the types were taken from metadata supplied by the sample provider, not from assay-based typing.

The germline V gene gives CDR1 as KGHSH and CDR2 as LQKENI. V is cut back by 10 bases and J by 6 bases, with 9 bases in the junction unmatched. From cysteine to phenylalanine, the CDR3 is 13 amino acids long. Just CDR3 DNA is preserved here, 39 bases in frame from base 1. Points the paper makes about the study in general: Clinical and demographic metadata were provided uncurated, with the amount varying by source and participant.

On this clone: Its antigen remains unidentified. One base away there is no much larger clone; base qualities are not given.

The immunoSEQ Assay, a bias-controlled multiplex PCR, was used to amplify TCRbeta CDR3 regions from genomic DNA. For the original study's pipeline: The number of nucleated cells in each sample was estimated from the amplification of reference gene primers within the assay. To quantify the absolute abundance of each unique TCRbeta CDR3 rearrangement, sequence reads were collapsed and filtered. For each sample, productive Simpson clonality was calculated as the square root of Simpson's diversity index across productive rearrangements. TCRdb carries this immuneACCESS record with in-frame sequences only. Its versions omit some clonotypes, under half of them owing to an unresolved V gene in the studies checked, with the rest unexplained. Clone size and V and J calls were adopted from that table, with D and trimming inferred from the DNA. Present in this sample are more than 150,000 clones, around 87% of which were seen just once. The ten largest clones represent just under 0.9% of the sample.

A second Seattle source provided samples from volunteer blood donors who had recovered from COVID-19. Collaborating institutions collected whole blood in K2EDTA tubes following their own protocols. Collaborator samples were shipped for TCRbeta analysis as frozen whole blood, isolated PBMCs, or DNA extracted from either sample type. The receptor was derived from a woman younger than 30 who had recovered from COVID-19. The sequenced material came from peripheral blood. The chain was built from TRBV18 and TRBJ1-2; TRBD1 fits 9 bases in the junction. The nucleotides are TGTGCCACCGGCGGCGGACAGGGGAATGGCTACACCTTC. It codes for CATGGGQGNGYTF.